What follows are 17 T cell receptor beta chains derived from one specimen sequenced in a study of neurological immune-mediated disorders. Each CDR3 protein gets one entry after TCRdb re-called the 5' RACE reads with MiXCR. Of under 60,000 distinct CDR3 sequences listed, 16% are singletons. What was sequenced was PBMCs. Receptor source: a man aged 55 to 70 in good health.

There are many counts of this clonotype. V and J are TRBV7-3 and TRBJ1-1; D call uncertain. V was pared by 4 bases and J by 3 bases, with 9 bases between. This CDR3 region has 13 residues. CDR1 and CDR2 from the germline V gene are SGHTA and FQGTGA. This CDR3 is CASSSAGHTEAFF. CDR3 bases: TGTGCCAGCAGCTCCGCCGGTCACACTGAAGCTTTCTTT.

This clonotype was seen a handful of times. V is TRBV28 and J is TRBJ1-2, with TRBD1 as a possible D gene (6 bases). CDR1 and CDR2 from the germline V gene are MDHEN and SYDVKM. V was trimmed by 6 bases and J by 7 bases, leaving 9 bases between them. The CDR3 length is 11 residues. This CDR3 reads CASSEGGGYTF. CDR3 nucleotides: TGTGCCAGCAGCGAGGGGGGTGGCTACACCTTC.

A word on this clonotype: One junction end disagrees with the germline gene, perhaps due to a read error. The chain uses TRBV25-1 and TRBJ2-1, with 8 bases aligning to TRBD1. This CDR3 spans 14 amino acids. Germline values: CDR1 MGHDK, CDR2 SYGVNS. The CDR3 DNA reads TGTGCCAGCAGTGCGGGACAGGTGCCCAATGAGCACTTCTTC. This translates into CASSAGQVPNEHFF.

This clonotype was seen at least ten times. The gene calls are TRBV20-1 and TRBJ1-5; the D is unclear. The CDR3 has 14 amino acids. V shed 5 bases and J shed 2 bases, with 13 bases lying between them. Germline assignment: CDR1 DFQATT and CDR2 SNEGSKA (reference sequence). CDR3 sequence (DNA): TGCAGTGCTTGCGGGGATAGGGGCAATCAGCCCCAGCATTTT. Translation gives CSACGDRGNQPQHF.

The CDR3 bases are TGTGCCAGCAGTGGCGCTCGTTCGGGGGGCTATAACTATGGCTACACCTTC. Translation gives CASSGARSGGYNYGYTF. This chain joins TRBV6-1 and TRBJ1-2; maybe TRBD1 (6 bases). Trimming took 4 bases from V and 1 from J, leaving 19 bases between them. CDR3 length: 17 residues. Germline V gene data show CDR1 as MNHNS and CDR2 as SASEGT.

This clonotype was recorded many times. CDR3 residues: CASSQSGTSGTYEQYF. Written as DNA, the CDR3 is TGTGCCAGCAGTCAGTCCGGGACTAGCGGTACCTACGAGCAGTACTTC. The rearrangement links TRBV28 to TRBJ2-7, with 11 bases aligning to TRBD2. Germline CDR1 is MDHEN and CDR2 is SYDVKM. The CDR3 sequence is 16 residues long. V shed 5 bases, J shed 2 bases, and the junction held 8 bases outside the gene matches.

The chain employs TRBV7-2 and TRBJ2-4; tentative D call: TRBD2 (7 bases). CDR3 length: 16 residues. V lost 2 bases to trimming and J lost 9 bases, with 20 bases between them. Germline CDR1 SGHTA, CDR2 FQGNSA. The CDR3 DNA reads TGTGCCAGCAGCTTAAGGGGGGGGACGGGCCAAGCCATTCAGTACTTC. It encodes CASSLRGGTGQAIQYF.

This clonotype was observed many times. V is TRBV11-2 and J is TRBJ1-1; 7 bases match TRBD1. Looked up from germline, CDR1 is SGHAT and CDR2 is FQNNGV. V was pared by 5 bases and J by 11 bases, with 8 bases of the junction left unmatched. The CDR3 covers 12 residues. DNA for the CDR3: TGTGCCAGCAGCCATTTGACAGGGACGGCTTTCTTT. Its protein product is CASSHLTGTAFF. The full variable domain, completed using reference TRBV11-2 and TRBJ1-1, is EAGVAQSPRYKIIEKRQSVAFWCNPISGHATLYWYQQILGQGPKLLIQFQNNGVVDDSQLPKDRFSAERLKGVDSTLKIQPAKLEDSAVYLCASSHLTGTAFFGQGTRLTVV.

Only one count was recorded for this clonotype. The chain has TRBV28 and TRBJ2-7; D perhaps matches TRBD1 (5 bases). Germline assignment: CDR1 MDHEN and CDR2 SYDVKM. Trimming took off 6 bases at V and 4 bases at J, with 13 bases between the two ends. CDR3 size: 13 residues. The CDR3 coding sequence is TGTGCCAGCAGGCTGACAGTGGGATACGAGCAGTACTTC. Its protein product is CASRLTVGYEQYF.

The chain uses TRBV5-5 and TRBJ2-1; D call uncertain. Between the trimmed V and J ends, which lost 4 bases and 0 bases, there was a span of 17 bases. Germline V gene sequence: CDR1 SGHKS, CDR2 YYEKEE (reference sequence). CDR3 length: 17 amino acids. This CDR3 reads CASSPEVAISSYNEQFF. CDR3 bases: TGTGCCAGCAGCCCGGAAGTTGCGATCAGCTCCTACAATGAGCAGTTCTTC.

This clonotype was seen at least ten times. The V gene is TRBV20-1, the J gene TRBJ2-1; TRBD1 is a possible D gene (6 bases). Trimming left V 7 bases short and J 5 bases short, with 9 bases between. Germline CDR1 and CDR2: DFQATT and SNEGSKA (reference sequence). The CDR3 is 11 residues long. The CDR3 here is CSGGGNNEQFF. DNA of the CDR3: TGCAGTGGTGGGGGCAACAATGAGCAGTTCTTC.

This clonotype was counted many times. V is TRBV20-1 and J is TRBJ1-2, with D hard to call. V was pared by 6 bases and J by 7 bases, with 12 bases between. CDR1 is DFQATT and CDR2 is SNEGSKA in the germline V gene (reference sequence). This CDR3 spans 11 amino acids. Here the CDR3 reads CSATREAGYTF. CDR3 nucleotide sequence: TGCAGTGCCACGAGGGAGGCTGGCTACACCTTC.

This chain uses TRBV5-4 with TRBJ2-1, with D maybe TRBD1 (6 bases). Germline CDR1 reads SGHNT; CDR2 reads YYREEE (reference sequence). This CDR3 comprises 15 residues. The V and J ends lost 0 bases and 3 bases respectively, with 10 bases between them. The CDR3 sequence: CASSLAGTNYNEQFF. In nucleotides, the CDR3 is TGTGCCAGCAGCTTGGCGGGGACAAACTACAATGAGCAGTTCTTC.

This clonotype was detected ten times or more. The chain joins TRBV10-3 to TRBJ1-1; tentatively, D is TRBD1 (5 bases). Trimming pared 8 bases from V and 3 bases from J, leaving 16 bases between. The CDR3 totals 14 residues. From germline, CDR1 is ENHRY and CDR2 SYGVKD. The CDR3 loop reads CAILSGGGDTEAFF. The CDR3 bases are TGTGCCATCCTCAGCGGGGGGGGGGACACTGAAGCTTTCTTT.

Ten or more counts support this clonotype. The rearrangement joins TRBV2 to TRBJ2-2; 7 positions match TRBD1. Germline V gene lookup returns CDR1 SNHLY and CDR2 FYNNEI. CDR3 length: 15 amino acids. V lost 5 bases and J lost 4; bases outside the gene matches: 7. The CDR3 DNA reads TGTGCCAGCAGTTCACAGGGGATAGGCACCGGGGAGCTGTTTTTT. Translation gives CASSSQGIGTGELFF.

In its sample, this clonotype was seen many times. The chain links TRBV5-1 to TRBJ2-6; no reliable D call. The CDR3 totals 18 residues. Per the germline V gene, CDR1 is SGHRS and CDR2 is YFSETQ. Trimming stripped 0 bases from V and 0 bases from J, with 13 bases between. This chain's CDR3 is CASSLVVDSLSGANVLTF. The DNA of the CDR3 is TGCGCCAGCAGCTTGGTCGTGGATTCCCTCTCTGGGGCCAACGTCCTGACTTTC.

This clonotype showed up many times. The V gene is TRBV20-1, the J gene TRBJ2-1; tentatively, D is TRBD2 (6 bases). The CDR3 has 14 amino acids. In germline, CDR1 is DFQATT, CDR2 SNEGSKA (reference sequence). V shed 1 base and J shed 5 bases, with 12 bases lying between them. CDR3 sequence reads: CSARVPGEDNEQFF. As DNA, the CDR3 is TGCAGTGCTAGAGTTCCGGGAGAGGACAATGAGCAGTTCTTC.